This entry features one T cell receptor beta chain sequence. The CDR3 totals 15 residues. The V and J ends lost 3 bases and 3 bases respectively, with 14 bases between them. This entry is derived from a study of CD8 T cells in ankylosing spondylitis. TCRdb analysed the 5' RACE reads with MiXCR anew, one entry per CDR3 protein. The sample carries about 160,000 distinct CDR3 sequences, around 45% recorded once. The chain has TRBV12-3 or TRBV12-4 and TRBJ1-2; TRBD1 might be the D (5 bases). The source of this sequence is a male donor with ankylosing spondylitis. The sequenced material came from synovial fluid, either unsorted or a sorted T cell fraction (not recorded which). CDR3: CASSFIREGDYGYTF. The CDR3 bases are TGTGCCAGCAGTTTTATCAGGGAAGGAGACTATGGCTACACCTTC.